These T cell receptor beta chains were read from a single sample in a study of cytomegalovirus exposure and HLA in healthy donors. TCRdb's copy holds only in-frame clones and misses some; the assay was immunoSEQ multiplex PCR. The data show approximately 170,000 clones, about four fifths seen once. The specimen sequenced was PBMCs. The source of these receptors is a male donor in good health and CMV-seronegative. Each CDR3 is given with its conserved first and last residue. A D gene is named only where the DNA matches it firmly. Clone size, where shown, is once, few, many, or a class for clones that have expanded.

cdr3_aa,cdr3_nt,j_call,v_call,d_call,clone_size
CASSVLAGSSYNEQFF,TGTGCCAGCAGCGTACTTGCCGGGAGCTCCTACAATGAGCAGTTCTTC,TRBJ2-1,TRBV9,-,-
CASSAEDEQFF,TGTGCCAGCAGTGCGGAGGATGAGCAGTTCTTC,TRBJ2-1,TRBV2,-,-
CASSQDRAGNSYEQYF,TGCGCCAGCAGCCAAGATAGGGCGGGGAACTCCTACGAGCAGTACTTC,TRBJ2-7,TRBV4-1,-,-
CASSLTGVYEQYF,TGCGCCAGCAGCTTGACGGGAGTCTACGAGCAGTACTTC,TRBJ2-7,TRBV5-1,-,-
CASSVARGTEAFF,TGTGCCAGCAGCGTAGCTCGAGGCACTGAAGCTTTCTTT,TRBJ1-1,TRBV9,-,-
CSVHGQGTYEQYF,TGCAGCGTGCACGGACAGGGAACGTACGAGCAGTACTTC,TRBJ2-7,TRBV29-1,TRBD1,-
CASSVGAGGVEQYF,TGTGCCAGCAGCGTAGGTGCAGGGGGCGTCGAGCAGTACTTC,TRBJ2-7,TRBV9,TRBD1,-
CASSLAAQGAGGYPF,TGTGCCAGCAGCTTAGCGGCACAGGGGGCAGGAGGCTACCCCTTC,TRBJ1-2,TRBV7-9,TRBD1,-
CASSEYDGSFGQETQYF,TGTGCCAGCAGTGAATATGACGGGTCCTTTGGGCAAGAGACCCAGTACTTC,TRBJ2-5,TRBV25-1,-,-
CASTSWTGPGNTIYF,TGTGCCAGCACTTCCTGGACAGGCCCTGGAAACACCATATATTTT,TRBJ1-3,TRBV28,TRBD1,-
CSAIAGVDEQFF,TGCAGCGCGATAGCGGGAGTTGATGAGCAGTTCTTC,TRBJ2-1,TRBV29-1,TRBD2,-
CATSRVGGQTNYGYTF,TGTGCCACCAGCAGAGTGGGGGGACAGACTAACTATGGCTACACCTTC,TRBJ1-2,TRBV15,TRBD1,-
CSVEEVSGRGDEQYF,TGCAGCGTTGAAGAGGTTAGCGGGAGAGGGGACGAGCAGTACTTC,TRBJ2-7,TRBV29-1,TRBD2,-
CASSLGSGLEETQYF,TGCGCCAGCAGCTTGGGGTCAGGACTCGAAGAGACCCAGTACTTC,TRBJ2-5,TRBV5-1,-,-
CASSLGTSVGDEQFF,TGTGCCAGCAGCCTAGGGACTAGCGTTGGCGATGAGCAGTTCTTC,TRBJ2-1,TRBV7-9,TRBD2,-
CASSIGGYEQYF,TGTGCCAGTAGTATAGGCGGGTACGAGCAGTACTTC,TRBJ2-7,TRBV19,-,-
CASSLQGSKDTQYF,TGTGCCAGCAGTTTACAGGGGTCTAAAGATACGCAGTATTTT,TRBJ2-3,TRBV28,-,-
CASRSQDTQYF,TGTGCCAGCAGATCACAAGATACGCAGTATTTT,TRBJ2-3,TRBV5-4,-,-
CSVDRTGMNTEAFF,TGCAGCGTTGACCGGACAGGGATGAACACTGAAGCTTTCTTT,TRBJ1-1,TRBV29-1,TRBD1,once
CASNRGDADTQYF,TGTGCCAGCAACAGGGGTGACGCAGATACGCAGTATTTT,TRBJ2-3,TRBV2,TRBD1,few
CASSFPLSGTSGGPSDYEQYF,TGTGCCAGCAGTTTCCCTCTCTCCGGGACTAGCGGGGGGCCTTCTGACTACGAGCAGTACTTC,TRBJ2-7,TRBV28,TRBD2,-
CAWRGTSGGSWAGGTQYF,TGTGCCTGGAGGGGGACTAGCGGGGGGTCCTGGGCTGGGGGGACCCAGTACTTC,TRBJ2-5,TRBV30,TRBD2,once
CASSLADSGSQPQHF,TGTGCCAGCAGCTTGGCCGACTCGGGAAGTCAGCCCCAGCATTTT,TRBJ1-5,TRBV5-6,-,-
CASSELSGHGYTF,TGTGCCAGCAGTGAATTGTCAGGGCATGGCTACACCTTC,TRBJ1-2,TRBV6-1,-,-
CASSLLAGGTLGTQYF,TGTGCCAGCAGTCTTCTAGCGGGAGGGACATTGGGGACCCAGTACTTC,TRBJ2-5,TRBV9,TRBD2,-
CASSLAGYSNQPQHF,TGTGCCAGCAGCTTGGCGGGGTATAGCAATCAGCCCCAGCATTTT,TRBJ1-5,TRBV5-5,-,-
CASSLVGTGGKAFF,TGTGCCAGCAGCTTAGTAGGGACAGGGGGGAAAGCTTTCTTT,TRBJ1-1,TRBV7-3,TRBD1,-
CASSLGVLVGKNEQYF,TGTGCCAGCAGCTTGGGGGTACTAGTTGGTAAAAACGAGCAGTACTTC,TRBJ2-7,TRBV5-6,-,few
CASRGGVGTDTQYF,TGTGCCAGCCGGGGGGGCGTGGGCACAGATACGCAGTATTTT,TRBJ2-3,TRBV28,TRBD2,-
CASSLGPAGGEDTQYF,TGTGCCAGCAGCTTGGGTCCAGCGGGAGGGGAAGATACGCAGTATTTT,TRBJ2-3,TRBV5-4,TRBD2,-
CASSYTGYEQYF,TGTGCCAGCAGTTACACGGGCTACGAGCAGTACTTC,TRBJ2-7,TRBV6-5,-,-
CASRGQGGEQYF,TGTGCCAGCAGGGGGCAGGGGGGCGAGCAGTACTTC,TRBJ2-7,TRBV6-4,-,few
CASSQESSDREDEQYF,TGCGCCAGCAGCCAAGAATCCTCCGACAGGGAGGACGAGCAGTACTTC,TRBJ2-7,TRBV4-1,-,-
CASSFAQGQSNQPQHF,TGTGCCAGCAGCTTCGCTCAGGGACAGAGCAATCAGCCCCAGCATTTT,TRBJ1-5,TRBV5-6,TRBD1,-
CASSQTGVGTEAFF,TGTGCCAGCAGTCAAACGGGGGTGGGGACTGAAGCTTTCTTT,TRBJ1-1,TRBV6-6,-,-
CASTVSPGGRADTQYF,TGTGCCAGCACCGTCTCTCCGGGAGGGCGGGCAGATACGCAGTATTTT,TRBJ2-3,TRBV5-4,TRBD2,-
CASSERQGRQPQHF,TGTGCCAGCAGTGAACGACAGGGACGACAGCCCCAGCATTTT,TRBJ1-5,TRBV28,TRBD1,few
CASSAVSNSGANVLTF,TGCGCCAGCAGCGCGGTCTCAAACTCTGGGGCCAACGTCCTGACTTTC,TRBJ2-6,TRBV5-1,-,few
CASSIQGLLGELFF,TGTGCCAGTAGTATACAGGGTTTATTGGGGGAGCTGTTTTTT,TRBJ2-2,TRBV19,-,-
CASSMGLAEHYEQYF,TGTGCCAGCAGCATGGGACTAGCGGAACACTACGAGCAGTACTTC,TRBJ2-7,TRBV9,TRBD2,-
CASSLGGGAGTDTQYF,TGCGCCAGCAGCCTAGGAGGGGGGGCGGGCACAGATACGCAGTATTTT,TRBJ2-3,TRBV5-1,-,once
CASSYSGTGGQETQYF,TGTGCCAGCAGTTACTCGGGAACGGGAGGGCAGGAGACCCAGTACTTC,TRBJ2-5,TRBV6-6,TRBD2,-
CASSQVASGEGTDTQYF,TGTGCCAGCAGCCAAGTCGCTAGCGGGGAAGGCACAGATACGCAGTATTTT,TRBJ2-3,TRBV4-2,TRBD2,-